The T cell receptor beta chain under discussion was sequenced for a study of CD8+ T cells in alopecia areata. The study, taken as a whole, reports: Scalp samples also yield sequences from resident alphabeta T cells of normal skin.

Regarding treatment: oral pan-JAK inhibitor, 5-10 mg twice daily. Following RNA extraction, reverse transcription yielded cDNA that acted as the sequencing template. Assay: immunoSEQ multiplex PCR; the TCRdb copy retains only in-frame clones and omits some. The sample yields tens of thousands of clones, under 60% seen once. Concerning this clone itself: Its antigen remains unknown.

The origin of this receptor is a human donor with alopecia areata. Source: CD8+ T cells sorted from blood, taken around week 37, from a patient treated with tofacitinib.

The CDR3 DNA is TGCAGCGTTGAAGATCCGACAGGGTCCTACGAGCAGTACTTC. Its protein product is CSVEDPTGSYEQYF. V gene TRBV29-1 combines with J gene TRBJ2-7; 7 bases are a match to TRBD1. Germline CDR1 and CDR2: SQVTM and ANQGSEA. The J segment lost 1 base and the V segment lost 0 bases, leaving 3 bases of the junction unmatched. The CDR3 is 14 amino acids.